The clone carrying this TCR beta chain has just a few counts. Unique molecular identifiers featured in how the TCRbeta library was prepared. TCRdb called the PCR reads again in MiXCR, with one record for every CDR3 protein. The data show approximately 590,000 distinct CDR3 sequences, over 9.5% seen once. This specimen belongs to a study of T-cell reconstitution after alpha-beta-depleted transplantation in children. Per the germline V gene, CDR1 is LGHNA and CDR2 is YNFKEQ. V lost 0 bases and J 1 base, leaving 10 bases between the germline ends. The length of the CDR3 is 16 residues. The clonotype comes from a human donor who donated a stem cell graft to a child with acute myeloid leukemia. The chain is built from TRBV4-2 and TRBJ1-5; TRBD1 is a possible D gene (5 bases). This sample comprised PBMCs from the stem cell graft donor, obtained from the stem cell graft. CDR3: CASSQENRPSNQPQHF. In DNA, the CDR3 is TGTGCCAGCAGCCAAGAGAACAGGCCGAGCAATCAGCCCCAGCATTTT.